Below, one T cell receptor (beta chain) is given with its context. The antigen remains undetermined. The PCR was carried out with 60 Vbeta primers and 13 Jbeta primers. The repertoire was sequenced with immunoSEQ multiplex PCR; TCRdb's copy has only in-frame clones and lacks some. The data hold more than 95,000 clones, with roughly 74% observed a single time. This specimen comes from a study of cytomegalovirus exposure and HLA in healthy donors. Study-level results: A list of approximately 160 TCR beta chains associated with cytomegalovirus was given. As immune exposure information, only CMV serostatus was available. In a later analysis, TCR beta V- and J-gene trimming showed a link to a missense DCLRE1C variant.

The sample comprised PBMCs. This receptor was identified in a female donor in good health and CMV-seropositive.

The CDR3: CASSPHQGPPNSPLHF. CDR3 nucleotides: TGTGCCAGCAGCCCTCACCAGGGCCCGCCTAATTCACCCCTCCACTTT. V and J are TRBV7-2 and TRBJ1-6; perhaps TRBD1 as D (5 bases). Germline V gives CDR1 SGHTA, CDR2 FQGNSA. Trimming took 5 bases from V and 6 from J, leaving 17 bases between them. This CDR3 region has 16 residues.